The 5 T cell receptor beta chains given below trace back to one sample, sequenced in a study of T cells after yellow fever vaccination. A single record per CDR3 protein comes from TCRdb applying MiXCR to the 5' RACE reads. The sample yields approximately 350,000 distinct CDR3 sequences, approximately 10% seen once. The sequencing here drew on PBMCs, taken on the day of the first yellow fever vaccination. The receptor set was obtained from a man younger than 35 who received the YFV17D yellow fever vaccine.

The table lists this clonotype with a few counts. The V call is TRBV4-1, the J call TRBJ2-7; 7 bases fit TRBD1. Germline V lookup: CDR1 MGHRA, CDR2 YSYEKL. V gave up 8 bases and J gave up 7 bases; unmatched junction bases: 17. The length of the CDR3 is 15 residues. Here the CDR3 reads CASGLDRDLPGEQYF. The CDR3 nucleotides are TGCGCCAGCGGACTTGACAGGGACCTTCCGGGGGAGCAGTACTTC.

This clonotype came up a few times. The chain has TRBV21-1 and TRBJ1-6. TRBV21-1 is a pseudogene. This CDR3 has 15 residues. Here the CDR3 reads CASSKKECNNSPLHF. The CDR3 coding sequence is TGTGCCAGCAGCAAAAAAGAGTGTAATAATTCACCCCTCCACTTT.

The CDR3: CASSARGGDYNEQFF. Written as DNA, the CDR3 is TGTGCCAGCTCAGCCCGAGGCGGGGACTACAATGAGCAGTTCTTC. The chain uses TRBV18 and TRBJ2-1; possibly TRBD2 for D (6 bases). The CDR3 has 15 amino acids. Per germline, CDR1 KGHSH and CDR2 LQKENI. With 5 bases removed from V and 3 bases from J, the gap between germline ends came to 14 bases.

This clonotype was counted only a few times. This chain joins TRBV5-1 and TRBJ2-5; 10 positions agree with TRBD2. CDR1 is SGHRS, CDR2 YFSETQ, per germline. The CDR3 sequence is 18 residues long. Losses at the gene ends were 2 bases for V and 7 bases for J; bases not matched to a gene: 17. The CDR3 DNA reads as TGCGCCAGCAGCTTTTGGGGCTTAGCGGGGGGCCCGGCAAGGACCCAGTACTTC. Amino acids: CASSFWGLAGGPARTQYF.

This clonotype appeared a few times. This chain links TRBV7-3 with TRBJ2-2; D is ambiguous. V was cut by 4 bases and J by 6 bases, with 9 bases left in between. There are 13 residues in the CDR3. CDR1 is SGHTA, CDR2 FQGTGA, per germline. CDR3 amino acids: CASSSGGSGELFF. DNA of the CDR3: TGTGCCAGCAGCTCTGGTGGTTCCGGGGAGCTGTTTTTT.